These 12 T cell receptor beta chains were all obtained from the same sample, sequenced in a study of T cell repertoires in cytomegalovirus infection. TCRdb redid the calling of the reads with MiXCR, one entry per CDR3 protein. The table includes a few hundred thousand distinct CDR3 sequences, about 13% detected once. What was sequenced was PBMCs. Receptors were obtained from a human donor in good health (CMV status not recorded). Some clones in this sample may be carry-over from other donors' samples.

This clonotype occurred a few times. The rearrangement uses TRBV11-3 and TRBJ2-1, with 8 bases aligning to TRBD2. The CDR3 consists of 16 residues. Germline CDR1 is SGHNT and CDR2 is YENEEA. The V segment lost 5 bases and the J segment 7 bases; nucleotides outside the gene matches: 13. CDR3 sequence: CASSPPGSGRKNEQFF. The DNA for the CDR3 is TGTGCCAGCAGCCCCCCGGGAAGCGGGAGAAAGAATGAGCAGTTCTTC.

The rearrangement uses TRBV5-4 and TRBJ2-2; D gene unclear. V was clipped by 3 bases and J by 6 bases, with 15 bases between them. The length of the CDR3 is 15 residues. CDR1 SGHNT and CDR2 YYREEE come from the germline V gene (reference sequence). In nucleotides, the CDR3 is TGTGCCAGCAGCTCTCAAGGTCGAAGGGCCGGGGAGCTGTTTTTT. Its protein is CASSSQGRRAGELFF.

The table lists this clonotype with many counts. CDR3: CASSIRSGTGKETQYF. The DNA for the CDR3 is TGTGCCAGTAGTATACGTTCAGGAACAGGGAAAGAGACCCAGTACTTC. The chain has TRBV19 and TRBJ2-5; D possibly corresponds to TRBD1 (6 bases). Germline loops: CDR1 LNHDA, CDR2 SQIVND (reference sequence). V lost 2 bases and J lost 3, with 16 bases in between. This CDR3 has 16 residues.

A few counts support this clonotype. The DNA for the CDR3 is TGCAGTGCTAGTCCCCTAGCGGGAGTATCAGATACGCAGTATTTT. This translates into CSASPLAGVSDTQYF. The chain uses TRBV20-1 and TRBJ2-3, with 10 bases that match TRBD2. J was trimmed by 4 bases and V by 3 bases; bases with no gene match: 7. Per germline, CDR1 DFQATT and CDR2 SNEGSKA (reference sequence). The length of the CDR3 is 15 residues.

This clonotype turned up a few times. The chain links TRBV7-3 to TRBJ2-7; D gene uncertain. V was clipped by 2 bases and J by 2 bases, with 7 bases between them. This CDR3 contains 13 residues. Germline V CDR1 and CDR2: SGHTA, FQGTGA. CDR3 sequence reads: CASSLEIAYEQYF. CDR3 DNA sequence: TGTGCCAGCAGCTTAGAGATCGCCTACGAGCAGTACTTC.

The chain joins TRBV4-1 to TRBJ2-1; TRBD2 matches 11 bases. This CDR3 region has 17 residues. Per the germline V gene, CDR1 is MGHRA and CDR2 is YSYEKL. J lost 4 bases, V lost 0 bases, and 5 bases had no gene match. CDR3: CASSQDSTSGGYNEQFF. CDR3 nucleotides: TGCGCCAGCAGCCAAGATTCCACTAGCGGGGGTTACAATGAGCAGTTCTTC.

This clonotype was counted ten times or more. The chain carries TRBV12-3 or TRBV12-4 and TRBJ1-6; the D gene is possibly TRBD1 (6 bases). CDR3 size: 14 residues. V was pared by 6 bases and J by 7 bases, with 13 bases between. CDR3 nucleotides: TGTGCCAGCAGGCCGGACAGAGAGAATTCACCCCTCCACTTT. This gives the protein CASRPDRENSPLHF.

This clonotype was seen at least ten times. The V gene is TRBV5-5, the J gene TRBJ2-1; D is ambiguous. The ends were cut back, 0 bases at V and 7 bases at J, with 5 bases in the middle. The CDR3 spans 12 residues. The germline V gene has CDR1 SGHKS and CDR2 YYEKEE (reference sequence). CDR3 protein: CASSLGTNEQFF. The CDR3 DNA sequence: TGTGCCAGCAGCTTGGGCACAAATGAGCAGTTCTTC.

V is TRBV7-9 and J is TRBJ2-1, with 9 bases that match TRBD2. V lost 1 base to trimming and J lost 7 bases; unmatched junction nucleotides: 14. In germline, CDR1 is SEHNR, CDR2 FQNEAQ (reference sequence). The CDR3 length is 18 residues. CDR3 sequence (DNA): TGTGCCAGCAGCTTAGTCAGTATGGCGGGAGGGCCCATGAATGAGCAGTTCTTC. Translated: CASSLVSMAGGPMNEQFF.

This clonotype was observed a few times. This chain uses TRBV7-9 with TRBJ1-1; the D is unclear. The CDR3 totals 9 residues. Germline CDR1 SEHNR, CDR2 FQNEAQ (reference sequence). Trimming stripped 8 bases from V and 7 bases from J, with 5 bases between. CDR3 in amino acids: CASGNEAFF. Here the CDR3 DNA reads TGTGCCAGCGGAAATGAAGCTTTCTTT.

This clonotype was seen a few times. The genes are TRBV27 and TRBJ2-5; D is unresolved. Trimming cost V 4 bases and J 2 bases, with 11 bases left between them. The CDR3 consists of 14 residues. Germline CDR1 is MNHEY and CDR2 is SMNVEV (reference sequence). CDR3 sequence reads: CASSSSRVQETQYF. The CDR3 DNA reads TGTGCCAGCAGTTCGAGTCGGGTTCAAGAGACCCAGTACTTC.

This chain's CDR3 is CSVVSSGANVLTF. The CDR3 DNA reads TGCAGCGTTGTCTCCTCTGGGGCCAACGTCCTGACTTTC. This rearrangement joins TRBV29-1 to TRBJ2-6, with D unclear. The CDR3 has 13 amino acids. CDR1 is SQVTM, CDR2 ANQGSEA, per germline. Between the trimmed V and J ends, which lost 4 bases and 0 bases, there was a span of 4 bases.